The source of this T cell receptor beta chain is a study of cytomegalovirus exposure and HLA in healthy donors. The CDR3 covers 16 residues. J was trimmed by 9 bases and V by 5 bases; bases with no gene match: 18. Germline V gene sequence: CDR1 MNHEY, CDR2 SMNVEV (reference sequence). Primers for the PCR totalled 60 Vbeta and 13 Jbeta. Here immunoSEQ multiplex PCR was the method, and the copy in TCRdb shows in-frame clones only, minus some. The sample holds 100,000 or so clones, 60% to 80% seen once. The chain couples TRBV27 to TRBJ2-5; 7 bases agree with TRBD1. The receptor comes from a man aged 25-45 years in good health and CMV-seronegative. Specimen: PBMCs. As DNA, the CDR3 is TGTGCCAGCAGTCCTAGACAGGGTCTAGTAAAGGGGTCCCAGTACTTC. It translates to CASSPRQGLVKGSQYF.